The present entry profiles one T cell receptor (beta chain) with its context. The antigen is unknown. Reverse transcription of all isolated RNA meant that expressed TCRB transcripts were sequenced. Repertoires were generated with immunoSEQ multiplex PCR, while TCRdb's copy carries only in-frame clones and drops some. Of 140,000 to 150,000 clones in the sample, under 60% were seen once. The sample comes from a study of beta chain features in type 1 diabetes. Points from the study as a whole: cDNA-based reads could over-represent cells with high TCR expression. People with Type 1 diabetes carried modestly yet significantly shorter TCRB CDR3s in all four CD4+ subsets.

With 6 bases clipped from V and 4 bases from J, the junction kept 9 bases outside the gene matches. This CDR3 is 14 amino acids long. Germline CDR1 ENHRY, CDR2 SYGVKD. Sequencing was performed on Tregs from blood. The chain couples TRBV10-3 to TRBJ2-7, with 7 positions matching TRBD2. The TCR was taken from a man younger than 35 in good health. The DNA for the CDR3 is TGTGCCATCAGGGGAGGGGTACAGTTTTACGAGCAGTACTTC. This codes for CAIRGGVQFYEQYF.